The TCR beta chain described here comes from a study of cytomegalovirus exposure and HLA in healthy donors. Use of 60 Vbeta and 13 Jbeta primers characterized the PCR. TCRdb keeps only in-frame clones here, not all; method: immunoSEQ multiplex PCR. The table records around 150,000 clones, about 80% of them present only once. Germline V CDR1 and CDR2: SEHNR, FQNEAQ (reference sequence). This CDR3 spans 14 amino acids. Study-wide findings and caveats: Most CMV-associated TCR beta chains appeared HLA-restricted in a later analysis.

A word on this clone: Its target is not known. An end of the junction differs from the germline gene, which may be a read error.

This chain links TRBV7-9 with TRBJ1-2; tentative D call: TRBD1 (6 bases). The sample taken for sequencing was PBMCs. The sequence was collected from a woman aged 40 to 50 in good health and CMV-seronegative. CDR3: CSSSPTGHSYGYTF. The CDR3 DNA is TGTTCCAGCAGCCCCACGGGACATTCCTATGGCTACACCTTC.